Included here is one TCR beta chain sequence, with context. Its antigen is undetermined. The sample belongs to a study of Ad26.COV2.S vaccination and SARS-CoV-2 variants. For the study at large: Once, or twice with 56 days between doses, Ad26.COV2.S was given intramuscularly.

Treatment of the sample: approximately 18 received Ad26.COV2.S at low or high dose, single or two shots; 5 received placebo; per-sample allocation not given. On day 63 after the first injection, vaccine and placebo recipients gave samples. Adults aged 18-55 years in Boston included the donor. Whole-study findings and limits: There was a possibility that the TCR breadth and depth analyses underestimated total T cell responses.

Libraries were prepared by immunoSEQ multiplex PCR; TCRdb keeps only in-frame clonotypes and omits some of them. The sample records about 350,000 clones, about 89% being singletons. Sequenced material: peripheral blood, taken in a trial of Ad26.COV2.S vaccine versus placebo. The sequence was obtained from a person between 18 and 65 years old who received the Ad26.COV2.S COVID-19 vaccine or a placebo.

DNA of the CDR3: TGTGCCAGTAGTATAGGGACAGAGCACAATCAGCCCCAGCATTTT. It yields the protein CASSIGTEHNQPQHF. V gene TRBV19 combines with J gene TRBJ1-5; weak D call: TRBD1 (6 bases). The ends were cut back, 1 base at V and 3 bases at J, with 10 bases in the middle. CDR3 length: 15 residues. The germline gives CDR1 LNHDA, CDR2 SQIVND (reference sequence).